This TCR beta chain was recorded in a study of blood T cell repertoires in COVID-19. For the study at large: PBMCs, B-cell-depleted T cells, or T cells were the source of the cDNA or gDNA that made up the material.

Unmatched junction bases numbered 14, after V lost 5 bases and J lost 5 bases. Looked up from germline, CDR1 is MNHEY and CDR2 is SVGEGT. This CDR3 region has 16 residues. Methods used by the authors: Amplification with reference gene primers provided the estimates of nucleated cell counts. Clones were sequenced by immunoSEQ multiplex PCR, and TCRdb holds only the in-frame ones, with some missing. V, J and clone size are those of that table, while D and trimming were read from the DNA. In the table there are approximately 160,000 clones, around 80% of which are singletons. The chain has TRBV6-2 or TRBV6-3 and TRBJ2-5; the match to TRBD2 covers 7 bases. The specimen was peripheral blood. The clonotype comes from a woman aged 80 or over with acute or convalescent COVID-19. Here the CDR3 DNA reads TGTGCCAGCAGTGACTGGACTACGGGGGGATCGGAGACCCAGTACTTC. It translates to CASSDWTTGGSETQYF.